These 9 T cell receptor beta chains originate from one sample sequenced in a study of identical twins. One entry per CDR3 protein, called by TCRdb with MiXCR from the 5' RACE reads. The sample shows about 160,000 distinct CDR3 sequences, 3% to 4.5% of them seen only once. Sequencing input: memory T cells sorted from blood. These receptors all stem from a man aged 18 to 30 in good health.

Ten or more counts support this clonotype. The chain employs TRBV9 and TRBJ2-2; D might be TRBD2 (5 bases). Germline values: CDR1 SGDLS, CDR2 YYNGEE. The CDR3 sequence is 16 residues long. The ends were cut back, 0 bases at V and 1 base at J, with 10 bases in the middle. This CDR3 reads CASSVGAGQNTGELFF. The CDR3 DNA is TGTGCCAGCAGCGTAGGGGCGGGCCAGAACACCGGGGAGCTGTTTTTT.

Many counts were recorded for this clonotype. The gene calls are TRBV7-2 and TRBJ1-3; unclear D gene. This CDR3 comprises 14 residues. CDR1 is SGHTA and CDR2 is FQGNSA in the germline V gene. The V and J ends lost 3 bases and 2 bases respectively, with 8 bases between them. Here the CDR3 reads CASSLRSAGNTIYF. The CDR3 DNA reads TGTGCCAGCAGCTTGCGATCGGCTGGAAACACCATATATTTT.

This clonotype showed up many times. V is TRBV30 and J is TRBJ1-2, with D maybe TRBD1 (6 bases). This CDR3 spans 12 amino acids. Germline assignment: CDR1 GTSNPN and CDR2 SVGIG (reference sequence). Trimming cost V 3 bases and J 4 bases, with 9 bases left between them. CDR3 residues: CAWSEGVYGYTF. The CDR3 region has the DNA TGTGCCTGGAGCGAGGGGGTCTATGGCTACACCTTC.

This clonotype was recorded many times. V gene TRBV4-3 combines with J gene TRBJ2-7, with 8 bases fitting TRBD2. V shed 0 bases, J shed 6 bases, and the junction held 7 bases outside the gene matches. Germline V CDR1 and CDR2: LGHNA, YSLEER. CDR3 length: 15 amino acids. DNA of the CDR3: TGCGCCAGCAGCCAAGAATGGCGGGAGGTTGGCGAGCAGTACTTC. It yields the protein CASSQEWREVGEQYF.

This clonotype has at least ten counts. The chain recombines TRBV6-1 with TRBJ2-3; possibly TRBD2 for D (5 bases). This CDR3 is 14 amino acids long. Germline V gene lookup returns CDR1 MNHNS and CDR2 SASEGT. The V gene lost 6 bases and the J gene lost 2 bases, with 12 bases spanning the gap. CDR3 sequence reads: CASSGRRPTDTQYF. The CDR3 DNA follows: TGTGCCAGCAGCGGGCGGAGGCCCACAGATACGCAGTATTTT.

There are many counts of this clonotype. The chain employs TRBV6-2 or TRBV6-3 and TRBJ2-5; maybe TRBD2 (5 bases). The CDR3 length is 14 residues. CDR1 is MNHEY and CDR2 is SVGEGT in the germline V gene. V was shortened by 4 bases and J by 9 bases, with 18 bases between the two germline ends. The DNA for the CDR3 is TGTGCCAGCAGTTCTAGAGCGGCCAAAAGTCCCCAGTACTTC. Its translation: CASSSRAAKSPQYF.

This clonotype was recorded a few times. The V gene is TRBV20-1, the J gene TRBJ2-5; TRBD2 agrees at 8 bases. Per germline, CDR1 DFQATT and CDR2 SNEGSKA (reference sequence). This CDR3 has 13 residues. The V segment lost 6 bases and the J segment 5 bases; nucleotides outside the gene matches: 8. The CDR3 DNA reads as TGCAGTGCCCGCCCACCGGGGGGGGAGACCCAGTACTTC. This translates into CSARPPGGETQYF.

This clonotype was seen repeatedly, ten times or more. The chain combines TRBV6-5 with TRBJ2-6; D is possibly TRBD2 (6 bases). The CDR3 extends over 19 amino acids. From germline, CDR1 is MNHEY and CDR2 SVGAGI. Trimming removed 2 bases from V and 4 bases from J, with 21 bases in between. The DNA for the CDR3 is TGTGCCAGCAGTTACGCGGGCCCCATCGGAGGGTCGGGGGCCAACGTCCTGACTTTC. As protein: CASSYAGPIGGSGANVLTF.

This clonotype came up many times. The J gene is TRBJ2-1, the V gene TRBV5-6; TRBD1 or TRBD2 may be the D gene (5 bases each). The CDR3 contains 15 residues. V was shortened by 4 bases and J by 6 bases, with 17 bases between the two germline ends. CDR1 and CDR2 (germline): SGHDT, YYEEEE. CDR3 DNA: TGTGCCAGCAGCCCCACCGGGGCCCCGGGCAATGAGCAGTTCTTC. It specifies CASSPTGAPGNEQFF.